The rows below give T cell receptor beta chains drawn from one sample of a study of T cell repertoires in cytomegalovirus infection. Each CDR3 protein gets one entry after TCRdb re-called the reads with MiXCR. Of 200,000 to 300,000 distinct CDR3 sequences listed, approximately 9.2% were seen once; the top ten hold approximately 15%. Sequencing used PBMCs. All receptors derive from a human donor in good health (CMV status not recorded). Some clones in this sample may be carry-over from other donors' samples. Each CDR3 is given with its conserved first and last residue. Fields, in order: clone size, J gene, V gene, D gene, CDR3 protein, CDR3 DNA. The D gene is left open where the match is weak. Rows may omit the clone size; those that give it use once, few, many or a size class.

clone_size: NA; j_call: TRBJ2-5; v_call: TRBV29-1; d_call: TRBD2; cdr3_aa: CSAKMLAAFSEGETQYF; cdr3_nt: TGCAGCGCCAAGATGCTAGCGGCCTTCTCGGAGGGGGAGACCCAGTACTTC
clone_size: many; j_call: TRBJ2-7; v_call: TRBV7-2; d_call: NA; cdr3_aa: CASSSPGYEQYF; cdr3_nt: TGTGCCAGCAGCTCGCCGGGTTACGAGCAGTACTTC
clone_size: many; j_call: TRBJ1-5; v_call: TRBV5-6; d_call: NA; cdr3_aa: CASSLRGAPNQPQHF; cdr3_nt: TGTGCCAGCAGCTTAAGGGGGGCCCCTAATCAGCCCCAGCATTTT
clone_size: many; j_call: TRBJ2-1; v_call: TRBV12-3/TRBV12-4; d_call: TRBD1; cdr3_aa: CASRMTGSYNEQFF; cdr3_nt: TGTGCCAGCAGGATGACAGGGTCCTACAATGAGCAGTTCTTC
clone_size: once; j_call: TRBJ1-2; v_call: TRBV20-1; d_call: TRBD1; cdr3_aa: CSAKGAGGIRGYTF; cdr3_nt: TGCAGTGCTAAGGGGGCCGGTGGTATTCGGGGCTACACCTTC
clone_size: NA; j_call: TRBJ2-6; v_call: TRBV15; d_call: NA; cdr3_aa: CATSRPGQTGANVLTF; cdr3_nt: TGTGCCACCAGCAGGCCCGGCCAGACCGGGGCCAACGTCCTGACTTTC
clone_size: NA; j_call: TRBJ1-2; v_call: TRBV23-1; d_call: NA; cdr3_aa: CASSQSGAGSHYGYTF; cdr3_nt: TGCGCCAGCAGTCAATCGGGGGCAGGGAGCCACTATGGCTACACCTTC
clone_size: NA; j_call: TRBJ1-2; v_call: TRBV12-3/TRBV12-4; d_call: NA; cdr3_aa: CASSSGRNGGYTF; cdr3_nt: TGTGCCAGCAGTTCTGGGAGGAACGGTGGCTACACCTTC
clone_size: many; j_call: TRBJ1-1; v_call: TRBV7-8; d_call: TRBD1; cdr3_aa: CASSRGQGTAEAFF; cdr3_nt: TGTGCCAGCAGCAGAGGACAGGGGACCGCTGAAGCTTTCTTT
clone_size: many; j_call: TRBJ1-3; v_call: TRBV7-2; d_call: NA; cdr3_aa: CASSPSISGNTIYF; cdr3_nt: TGTGCCAGCAGCCCATCAATATCTGGAAACACCATATATTTT
clone_size: many; j_call: TRBJ1-6; v_call: TRBV7-2; d_call: NA; cdr3_aa: CASSSVGFKGVVNSYNSPLHF; cdr3_nt: TGTGCCAGCAGCTCCGTCGGGTTTAAGGGTGTTGTGAACTCCTATAATTCACCCCTCCACTTT
clone_size: few; j_call: TRBJ2-7; v_call: TRBV5-1; d_call: NA; cdr3_aa: CASRPWTDLTYEQYF; cdr3_nt: TGCGCCAGCCGACCCTGGACAGACCTCACCTACGAGCAGTACTTC
clone_size: many; j_call: TRBJ2-1; v_call: TRBV12-3/TRBV12-4; d_call: TRBD2; cdr3_aa: CASSLLPSGAYNEQFF; cdr3_nt: TGTGCCAGCAGTTTACTACCTAGCGGGGCCTACAATGAGCAGTTCTTC
clone_size: many; j_call: TRBJ1-3; v_call: TRBV7-2; d_call: NA; cdr3_aa: CASSGDRGNTIYF; cdr3_nt: TGTGCCAGCAGCGGCGACAGGGGAAACACCATATATTTT
clone_size: NA; j_call: TRBJ2-7; v_call: TRBV5-1; d_call: NA; cdr3_aa: CASSLGYSGASYEQYF; cdr3_nt: TGCGCCAGCAGCTTGGGTTATTCGGGGGCCTCCTACGAGCAGTACTTC
clone_size: NA; j_call: TRBJ1-1; v_call: TRBV3-1; d_call: NA; cdr3_aa: CASRLQGIGTEAFF; cdr3_nt: TGTGCCAGCAGGCTGCAGGGAATAGGCACTGAAGCTTTCTTT
clone_size: few; j_call: TRBJ1-5; v_call: TRBV7-2; d_call: TRBD1; cdr3_aa: CASSRQGPGGQPQHF; cdr3_nt: TGTGCCAGCAGCCGACAGGGGCCGGGGGGTCAGCCCCAGCATTTT
clone_size: many; j_call: TRBJ2-6; v_call: TRBV11-3; d_call: NA; cdr3_aa: CASSFMGSGANVLTF; cdr3_nt: TGTGCCAGCAGCTTCATGGGGTCGGGGGCCAACGTCCTGACTTTC
clone_size: NA; j_call: TRBJ2-2; v_call: TRBV5-6; d_call: NA; cdr3_aa: CASGFRGSPTGELFF; cdr3_nt: TGTGCCAGCGGCTTTCGAGGGAGTCCCACCGGGGAGCTGTTTTTT
clone_size: many; j_call: TRBJ2-5; v_call: TRBV7-2; d_call: NA; cdr3_aa: CASSPRGRRAGFRGETQYF; cdr3_nt: TGTGCCAGCAGCCCCCGGGGTAGACGGGCAGGATTCCGTGGAGAGACCCAGTACTTC
clone_size: many; j_call: TRBJ2-3; v_call: TRBV2; d_call: NA; cdr3_aa: CASSELTGGPDTQYF; cdr3_nt: TGTGCCAGCAGCGAACTTACGGGCGGCCCAGATACGCAGTATTTT
clone_size: few; j_call: TRBJ1-5; v_call: TRBV19; d_call: TRBD1; cdr3_aa: CASSIRRQGSQPQHF; cdr3_nt: TGTGCCAGTAGTATAAGGAGACAGGGAAGTCAGCCCCAGCATTTT
clone_size: many; j_call: TRBJ1-2; v_call: TRBV7-2; d_call: NA; cdr3_aa: CASSRSNYGYTF; cdr3_nt: TGTGCCAGCAGTCGAAGTAACTATGGCTACACCTTC
clone_size: many; j_call: TRBJ2-7; v_call: TRBV6-1; d_call: TRBD2; cdr3_aa: CASNLAGAYEQYF; cdr3_nt: TGTGCCAGCAATCTAGCGGGGGCCTACGAGCAGTACTTC
clone_size: NA; j_call: TRBJ1-5; v_call: TRBV2; d_call: NA; cdr3_aa: CASSEGQFQPQHF; cdr3_nt: TGTGCCAGCAGTGAAGGACAGTTTCAGCCCCAGCATTTT
clone_size: many; j_call: TRBJ2-3; v_call: TRBV7-2; d_call: TRBD2; cdr3_aa: CASSLTSGNTDTQYF; cdr3_nt: TGTGCCAGCAGCTTAACTAGCGGGAATACAGATACGCAGTATTTT
clone_size: many; j_call: TRBJ1-4; v_call: TRBV11-2; d_call: TRBD1; cdr3_aa: CASSPRGTGFNEKLFF; cdr3_nt: TGTGCCAGCAGCCCCAGAGGGACAGGATTTAATGAAAAACTGTTTTTT
clone_size: many; j_call: TRBJ1-4; v_call: TRBV7-2; d_call: NA; cdr3_aa: CASKTSATNEKLFF; cdr3_nt: TGTGCCAGCAAGACTTCCGCAACTAATGAAAAACTGTTTTTT
clone_size: NA; j_call: TRBJ1-4; v_call: TRBV5-6; d_call: NA; cdr3_aa: CASSFVRSEKLFF; cdr3_nt: TGTGCCAGCAGCTTTGTACGTAGCGAAAAACTGTTTTTT
clone_size: many; j_call: TRBJ2-7; v_call: TRBV27; d_call: TRBD2; cdr3_aa: CASSLSGTSGTRSYEQYF; cdr3_nt: TGTGCCAGCAGTTTGTCCGGGACTAGCGGGACTCGCTCCTACGAGCAGTACTTC
clone_size: many; j_call: TRBJ1-2; v_call: TRBV7-2; d_call: NA; cdr3_aa: CASSLQHTSNYGYTF; cdr3_nt: TGTGCCAGCAGCTTACAGCACACCTCTAACTATGGCTACACCTTC
clone_size: many; j_call: TRBJ2-3; v_call: TRBV7-2; d_call: TRBD2; cdr3_aa: CASKAGARIDTQYF; cdr3_nt: TGTGCCAGCAAGGCGGGAGCGCGGATAGATACGCAGTATTTT
clone_size: NA; j_call: TRBJ2-7; v_call: TRBV5-5; d_call: NA; cdr3_aa: CASSLFAGTYEQYF; cdr3_nt: TGTGCCAGCAGCTTGTTTGCAGGAACCTACGAGCAGTACTTC
clone_size: few; j_call: TRBJ2-3; v_call: TRBV20-1; d_call: TRBD2; cdr3_aa: CSASRLAGLPPDTQYF; cdr3_nt: TGCAGTGCTAGTAGACTAGCGGGGCTCCCTCCGGATACGCAGTATTTT
clone_size: many; j_call: TRBJ2-3; v_call: TRBV19; d_call: TRBD1; cdr3_aa: CASTALGQDTDTQYF; cdr3_nt: TGTGCCAGTACCGCCCTGGGACAGGACACAGATACGCAGTATTTT
clone_size: many; j_call: TRBJ2-7; v_call: TRBV20-1; d_call: NA; cdr3_aa: CSARDLRKSSYEQYF; cdr3_nt: TGCAGTGCTAGAGATCTGAGGAAGAGCTCCTACGAGCAGTACTTC
clone_size: many; j_call: TRBJ2-2; v_call: TRBV2; d_call: TRBD1; cdr3_aa: CASSLTGQGATGELFF; cdr3_nt: TGTGCCAGCAGTTTAACGGGACAGGGGGCAACCGGGGAGCTGTTTTTT
clone_size: many; j_call: TRBJ1-1; v_call: TRBV7-6; d_call: NA; cdr3_aa: CASSLGAIGTEAFF; cdr3_nt: TGTGCCAGCAGCTTAGGGGCGATAGGCACTGAAGCTTTCTTT
clone_size: many; j_call: TRBJ2-2; v_call: TRBV7-2; d_call: NA; cdr3_aa: CASSPSRVAGELFF; cdr3_nt: TGTGCCAGCAGCCCTTCCAGGGTTGCCGGGGAGCTGTTTTTT